This T cell receptor beta chain was sequenced in a study of T cell responses to AZD1222 COVID-19 vaccine. Notes on the study in general: Spike-specific TCR breadth and depth grew following two AZD1222 doses. Sampling that yielded the repertoires occurred only after the peak T cell response. Mostly white British, mostly female donors; authors suggested clonal diversity may be underestimated.

The CDR3 is 12 amino acids. CDR1 SGHAT and CDR2 FQNNGV come from the germline V gene. V lost 4 bases to trimming and J lost 12 bases, with 10 bases between them. With regard to this clone: Its antigen is not identified.

Measured with immunoSEQ multiplex PCR; TCRdb has only the in-frame clones, and not every one. The sample lists 120,000 to 150,000 clones, roughly 86% seen once, with roughly 5.1% in the top ten. This TCR came from an adult who received the AZD1222 COVID-19 vaccine. The specimen comprised peripheral blood, sampled 28 days after the second AZD1222 dose. The V call is TRBV11-2, the J call TRBJ1-6, with D uncertain. The CDR3 sequence is CASSSTLGPLHF. For the CDR3, the DNA is TGTGCCAGCAGCTCGACTCTGGGACCCCTCCACTTT.